This passage covers 17 T cell receptor beta chains from one sample sequenced in a study of breast tumors, draining lymph nodes, adjacent tissues (dated by TCRdb to about 2016). The method behind the library was multiplex PCR. The sequencer was an Illumina HiSeq 2000. Using fastp at Q25 and MiXCR, TCRdb reprocessed the public reads and kept productive beta chains. Rows with a matching CDR3 protein are joined into one entry that keeps the most common DNA and genes. Within this sample are roughly 14,000 distinct CDR3 sequences, with about 56% of them counted one time only. Of the sample, approximately 30% falls within the top ten clones. Specimen: tumor-adjacent breast tissue. These receptors were taken from a female donor with breast cancer. Some clones in this sample may be carry-over from other donors' samples.

V gene TRBV20-1 combines with J gene TRBJ2-7, with no clear D. V gave up 3 bases and J gave up 6 bases, with 15 bases separating them. This CDR3 comprises 13 residues. The germline V gene encodes CDR1 DFQATT and CDR2 SNEGSKA (reference sequence). DNA for the CDR3: TGCAGTGCTAGTCTCCCGCGAGGTTCCGAGCAGTACTTC. This translates into CSASLPRGSEQYF.

The rearrangement joins TRBV10-3 to TRBJ1-5; possible D gene TRBD1, 5 bases. The CDR3 loop spans 16 amino acids. CDR1 is ENHRY, CDR2 SYGVKD, per germline. V lost 10 bases and J 2 bases, leaving 21 bases between the germline ends. In DNA, the CDR3 is TGTGCCACCAAAGGCGGGGCTGGAGATGGCAATCAGCCCCAGCATTTT. This translates into CATKGGAGDGNQPQHF.

As regards this clonotype: One junction end disagrees with the germline gene, perhaps due to a read error. The genes are TRBV3-1 and TRBJ2-1; TRBD2 might be the D (6 bases). CDR1 is LGHDT, CDR2 YNNKEL, per germline (reference sequence). This CDR3 region has 16 residues. The CDR3 reads CAGSQEGLLGYNEQFF. As DNA, the CDR3 is TGTGCCGGCAGCCAAGAGGGACTCCTGGGGTACAATGAGCAGTTCTTC.

This clonotype was detected ten times or more. V and J are TRBV7-3 and TRBJ2-3; D remains ambiguous. CDR3 length equals 15 residues. Trimming removed 5 bases from V and 2 bases from J, with 14 bases in between. CDR1 is SGHTA and CDR2 is FQGTGA in the germline V gene. CDR3 sequence reads: CASSPNPPPTDTQYF. In nucleotides, the CDR3 is TGTGCCAGCAGCCCCAACCCTCCCCCCACAGATACGCAGTATTTT.

The V and J genes are TRBV5-6 and TRBJ1-3; D is ambiguous. Germline V CDR1 and CDR2: SGHDT, YYEEEE. CDR3 length: 15 amino acids. V lost 5 bases and J 0 bases, leaving 12 bases between the germline ends. CDR3 sequence: CASSFRILSGNTIYF. The CDR3 nucleotides read TGTGCCAGCAGTTTTAGGATACTCTCTGGAAACACCATATATTTT.

This clonotype was counted many times. The chain employs TRBV6-5 and TRBJ2-3, with D unresolved. The germline gives CDR1 MNHEY, CDR2 SVGAGI. The CDR3 loop spans 15 amino acids. V gave up 6 bases and J gave up 2 bases, with 15 bases separating them. The CDR3 DNA reads TGTGCCAGCAGCTCCTCAGTAGCCCACACAGATACGCAGTATTTT. It yields the protein CASSSSVAHTDTQYF.

The chain employs TRBV11-2 and TRBJ2-1; D unclear. The CDR3 is made up of 13 amino acids. Trimming shortened V by 1 base and J by 10 bases, and 11 bases separated the two germline ends. CDR1 is SGHAT and CDR2 is FQNNGV in the germline V gene. In nucleotides, the CDR3 is TGTGCCAGCAGCTTAGGAAGTGACCGCGAGCAGTTCTTC. Translating it yields CASSLGSDREQFF.

The CDR3 loop reads CSAGTGGDSYGYTF. Here the CDR3 DNA reads TGCAGCGCCGGGACAGGGGGGGATAGCTATGGCTACACCTTC. The chain has TRBV29-1 and TRBJ1-2, with 11 positions matching TRBD1. The V and J ends lost 7 bases and 4 bases, in that order; junction bases with no gene match: 8. Per germline, CDR1 SQVTM and CDR2 ANQGSEA. The length of the CDR3 is 14 residues.

The genes are TRBV19 and TRBJ1-5, with D hard to call. Germline CDR1 is LNHDA and CDR2 is SQIVND (reference sequence). The V and J ends lost 3 bases and 11 bases respectively, with 23 bases between them. The CDR3 spans 16 residues. The CDR3 nucleotides read TGTGCCAGTAGTATTCGAACGGGAGGAGGTGGGGAGACCCAGCATTTT. It encodes CASSIRTGGGGETQHF. Full variable domain (outside the CDR3, taken from reference TRBV19 and TRBJ1-5): DGGITQSPKYLFRKEGQNVTLSCEQNLNHDAMYWYRQDPGQGLRLIYYSQIVNDFQKGDIAEGYSVSREKKESFPLTVTSAQKNPTAFYLCASSIRTGGGGETQHFGDGTRLSIL.

In this sample, this clonotype is medium-sized. The genes are TRBV9 and TRBJ2-2, with 7 bases fitting TRBD2. Germline V lookup: CDR1 SGDLS, CDR2 YYNGEE. The CDR3 consists of 16 residues. The V segment lost 0 bases and the J segment 2 bases; nucleotides outside the gene matches: 4. CDR3 nucleotides: TGTGCCAGCAGCGTAGGGGGACTACCTAACACCGGGGAGCTGTTTTTT. This sequence encodes CASSVGGLPNTGELFF.

This clonotype came up many times. This may be a read error: a much more frequent sequence differs by one nucleotide. DNA for the CDR3: TGTGCCAGCAGCGTGCGCTCCCCACAGACCCAGTACTTC. As protein: CASSVRSPQTQYF. The chain has TRBV5-4 and TRBJ2-5; D unclear. Germline CDR1 reads SGHNT; CDR2 reads YYREEE (reference sequence). The CDR3 runs 13 residues. V lost 4 bases, J lost 6 bases, and 13 bases lay in between.

V is TRBV12-3 or TRBV12-4 and J is TRBJ2-7; TRBD1 matches at 8 bases. The CDR3 contains 14 residues. V lost 3 bases and J lost 7; bases outside the gene matches: 8. CDR3 sequence: CASSFQPTGGEQYF. For the CDR3, the DNA is TGTGCCAGCAGTTTTCAGCCTACAGGGGGAGAGCAGTACTTC.

Notes on this clonotype: Germline is not matched at one junction end, which may reflect a read error. This chain uses TRBV10-3 with TRBJ1-2, with a weak D call TRBD1 (6 bases). The CDR3 totals 14 residues. The V gene's germline CDR1 is ENHRY and CDR2 SYGVKD. The CDR3 sequence is CASSLPGVNYGYTF. CDR3 sequence (DNA): TGTGCCAGCAGTCTCCCAGGGGTAAACTATGGCTACACCTTC.

This chain links TRBV9 with TRBJ2-7, with 9 bases aligning to TRBD1. The V and J ends lost 3 bases and 3 bases, in that order; junction bases with no gene match: 4. This CDR3 is 14 amino acids long. CDR1 is SGDLS, CDR2 YYNGEE, per germline. CDR3 bases: TGTGCCAGCAGCGCCGGGACAGGGTACTACGAGCAGTACTTC. Translation: CASSAGTGYYEQYF.

The rearrangement uses TRBV6-5 and TRBJ1-4, with D possibly being TRBD1 (6 bases). The CDR3 length is 13 residues. V lost 7 bases and J lost 8, with 14 bases in between. The germline V gene has CDR1 MNHEY and CDR2 SVGAGI. CDR3 bases: TGTGCCAGCACCCCGGGGGGCGTGGAAAAACTGTTTTTT. Amino acids: CASTPGGVEKLFF.

The rearrangement uses TRBV5-1 and TRBJ2-7; D is unresolved. Looked up from germline, CDR1 is SGHRS and CDR2 is YFSETQ. V dropped 4 bases and J dropped 2 bases, with 16 bases sitting between them. The CDR3 length is 15 residues. CDR3 nucleotide sequence: TGCGCCAGCAGCGGTGAGACCGACGGAACCTACGAGCAGTACTTC. Encoded protein: CASSGETDGTYEQYF.

The J gene is TRBJ1-2, the V gene TRBV4-1, with D perhaps matching TRBD1 (5 bases). The CDR3 consists of 15 residues. Germline CDR1 MGHRA, CDR2 YSYEKL. V lost 0 bases to trimming and J lost 7 bases, with 15 bases between them. The DNA of the CDR3 is TGCGCCAGCAGCCAAGAAAACTCAGGGCCGAGTGGCTACACCTTC. It yields the protein CASSQENSGPSGYTF.